The 17 T cell receptor beta chains below all came from one sample that was sequenced in a study of liver allograft versus peripheral blood T cells. Overall study: Comparisons were made between T cell receptor repertoires found in transplanted livers and those circulating in recipients' peripheral blood.

TCRdb recomputed calls from the reads with MiXCR, one row per CDR3 protein. The sample has about 9,500 distinct CDR3 sequences; around a sixth are singletons. These TCRs come from a human patient who had a liver transplant. Some T cells may be provided by the graft donor.

The CDR3 loop is CASSLATGGGNEQFF. The CDR3 DNA reads TGTGCCAGCAGTTTGGCGACAGGGGGAGGGAATGAGCAGTTCTTC. The genes are TRBV28 and TRBJ2-1, with TRBD1 identical over 9 bases. Germline CDR1 MDHEN, CDR2 SYDVKM. The CDR3 is 15 residues long. V was pared by 3 bases and J by 7 bases, with 7 bases of the junction left unmatched.

By sample share, this clonotype is medium-sized. The chain uses TRBV29-1 and TRBJ1-5; 11 bases match TRBD1. Germline V gives CDR1 SQVTM, CDR2 ANQGSEA. CDR3 length: 12 residues. Germline trimming cut 6 bases from V and 6 bases from J; bases unmatched to any gene: 1. CDR3 region: CSVGTGGQPQHF. The CDR3 nucleotides are TGCAGCGTCGGGACAGGGGGTCAGCCCCAGCATTTT.

This sequence joins TRBV6-5 and TRBJ1-2; D is ambiguous. The V and J ends lost 0 bases and 6 bases respectively, with 14 bases between them. The CDR3 runs to 15 residues. CDR1 and CDR2 (germline): MNHEY, SVGAGI. CDR3 amino acids: CASSYSGSSLDGYTF. CDR3 in DNA: TGTGCCAGCAGTTACTCCGGATCTTCTTTGGATGGCTACACCTTC.

The rearrangement joins TRBV19 to TRBJ2-5; maybe TRBD2 (5 bases). V lost 0 bases and J 1 base, leaving 9 bases between the germline ends. The length of the CDR3 is 15 residues. The germline gives CDR1 LNHDA, CDR2 SQIVND (reference sequence). The CDR3 sequence is CASSIDLRGQETQYF. The CDR3 nucleotides read TGTGCCAGTAGTATAGATCTACGGGGCCAAGAGACCCAGTACTTC.

This clonotype was detected only a few times. This chain connects TRBV6-5 to TRBJ1-2; tentative D call: TRBD1 (5 bases). CDR3 length equals 13 residues. Trimming shortened V by 7 bases and J by 8 bases, and 17 bases separated the two germline ends. The V gene's germline CDR1 is MNHEY and CDR2 SVGAGI. As DNA, the CDR3 is TGTGCCAGCAAGCAGGGAAGACGAGAGGGCTACACCTTC. It encodes CASKQGRREGYTF.

By share, this clonotype counts as medium-sized (0.01 to 0.1%). The J gene is TRBJ1-4, the V gene TRBV19; 9 bases line up with TRBD1. CDR1 is LNHDA, CDR2 SQIVND, per germline (reference sequence). CDR3 size: 16 residues. J lost 8 bases, V lost 8 bases, and 15 bases had no gene match. The CDR3 sequence: CASRKPQGASLEKLFF. CDR3 in DNA: TGTGCCAGTCGCAAACCACAGGGGGCGAGTCTCGAAAAACTGTTTTTT.

The V gene is TRBV11-1, the J gene TRBJ1-3; 8 nucleotides line up with TRBD1. The CDR3 has 13 amino acids. V gave up 5 bases and J gave up 7 bases; unmatched junction bases: 4. The germline gives CDR1 SGHAT, CDR2 FQDESV (reference sequence). The CDR3 sequence is CASSVDRVNTIYF. CDR3 nucleotides: TGTGCCAGCAGCGTGGACAGGGTTAACACCATATATTTT.

In this sample, this clonotype turned up many times. CDR3 residues: CASSTAGQGGRSPLHF. CDR3 coding DNA: TGTGCCAGTAGTACAGCGGGACAGGGGGGACGTTCACCCCTCCACTTT. V is TRBV19 and J is TRBJ1-6, with 11 bases lining up with TRBD1. This CDR3 spans 16 amino acids. Losses at the gene ends were 4 bases for V and 9 bases for J; bases not matched to a gene: 8. From germline, CDR1 is LNHDA and CDR2 SQIVND (reference sequence).

Worth noting for this clonotype: A clone one base away is much larger, so this may be a read error. The CDR3 carries no conserved terminal phenylalanine or tryptophan, so it likely arises from a read error. The chain has TRBV7-2 and TRBJ2-7, with 11 nucleotides matching TRBD2. The V segment lost 8 bases and the J segment 4 bases; nucleotides outside the gene matches: 7. Germline CDR1 and CDR2: SGHTA and FQGNSA. CDR3 size: 14 residues. In DNA form, the CDR3 reads TGTGCCAGCGGGTTCCTAGCGGGGGGTTACGAGCAGTACATC. It specifies CASGFLAGGYEQYI.

This clonotype was seen more than once but under ten times. The chain recombines TRBV15 with TRBJ1-2, with D hard to call. Deletions cut 1 base from V and 8 bases from J, with 8 bases between. CDR1 and CDR2 (germline): LNHNV, YYDKDF (reference sequence). This CDR3 region has 12 residues. The CDR3 DNA reads TGTGCCACCAGCAGAGGTCCGGGGGGCTACACCTTC. Its protein is CATSRGPGGYTF.

This clonotype rates as medium-sized (0.01 to 0.1%). This rearrangement joins TRBV6-2 or TRBV6-3 to TRBJ1-4, with 9 nucleotides matching TRBD1. The CDR3 contains 14 residues. J lost 8 bases, V lost 6 bases, and 7 bases had no gene match. Germline assignment: CDR1 MNHEY and CDR2 SVGEGT. The CDR3 DNA is TGTGCCAGCAGCGGGACAGGGAGGATAGAAAAACTGTTTTTT. Translation: CASSGTGRIEKLFF.

This clonotype was counted between two and nine times. The chain carries TRBV18 and TRBJ2-7, with D perhaps TRBD1 or TRBD2 (5 bases each). Germline assignment: CDR1 KGHSH and CDR2 LQKENI. This CDR3 is built from 15 residues. With 1 base removed from V and 5 bases from J, the gap between germline ends came to 15 bases. In DNA, the CDR3 is TGTGCCAGCTCACCACAAGGGACCGCTCGGGACGAGCAGTACTTC. This translates into CASSPQGTARDEQYF.

In this sample, this clonotype turned up many times. The V and J genes are TRBV7-2 and TRBJ2-1; TRBD2 agrees at 11 bases. There are 13 residues in the CDR3. CDR1 and CDR2 (germline): SGHTA, FQGNSA. V was pared by 6 bases and J by 8 bases, with 3 bases of the junction left unmatched. The CDR3 sequence is CASRIAGGHEQFF. The CDR3 DNA is TGTGCCAGCAGGATAGCGGGGGGGCATGAGCAGTTCTTC.

In its sample, this clonotype ranks as medium-sized. The V and J genes are TRBV18 and TRBJ2-7, with 10 bases matching TRBD1. The CDR3 consists of 14 residues. Germline loops: CDR1 KGHSH, CDR2 LQKENI. Losses at the gene ends were 4 bases for V and 4 bases for J; bases not matched to a gene: 4. The CDR3: CASSLGQGRYEQYF. The CDR3 bases are TGTGCCAGCTCACTGGGACAGGGGAGATACGAGCAGTACTTC. Full variable domain (outside the CDR3, taken from reference TRBV18 and TRBJ2-7): NAGVMQNPRHLVRRRGQEARLRCSPMKGHSHVYWYRQLPEEGLKFMVYLQKENIIDESGMPKERFSAEFPKEGPSILRIQQVVRGDSAAYFCASSLGQGRYEQYFGPGTRLTVT.

This clonotype counts as medium-sized. This chain connects TRBV18 to TRBJ1-2; D is possibly TRBD1 (6 bases). The length of the CDR3 is 16 residues. V dropped 4 bases and J dropped 1 base, with 16 bases sitting between them. CDR1 and CDR2 from the germline V gene are KGHSH and LQKENI. The CDR3 bases are TGTGCCAGCTCACAAACTAGGGACACTTATAACTATGGCTACACCTTC. The encoded protein is CASSQTRDTYNYGYTF.

This clonotype was counted a few times. The chain employs TRBV20-1 and TRBJ1-2, with 8 bases that match TRBD1. V lost 1 base to trimming and J lost 3 bases; unmatched junction nucleotides: 7. Germline CDR1 and CDR2: DFQATT and SNEGSKA (reference sequence). The CDR3 is 15 residues long. The CDR3 spells CSARVRAQGDYGYTF. CDR3 nucleotides: TGCAGTGCTAGAGTGAGGGCACAGGGGGACTATGGCTACACCTTC.

This clonotype is judged medium-sized. The chain recombines TRBV6-5 with TRBJ1-5; maybe TRBD1 (5 bases). Germline values: CDR1 MNHEY, CDR2 SVGAGI. The CDR3 is 15 amino acids. Trimming left V 2 bases short and J 6 bases short, with 14 bases between. CDR3 protein: CASSYGQGVGQPQHF. The CDR3 DNA reads as TGTGCCAGCAGTTACGGGCAGGGTGTCGGTCAGCCCCAGCATTTT.